This record covers a single T cell receptor (beta chain). Its antigen is as yet unknown. The CDR3 extends over 16 amino acids. J gave up 6 bases and V 0 bases, and 10 bases lay outside the gene matches. Germline V CDR1 and CDR2: WNHNN, SYGVQD (reference sequence). The PCR had 60 Vbeta and 13 Jbeta primers. TCRdb keeps only in-frame clones here, not all; method: immunoSEQ multiplex PCR. The sample shows around 150,000 clones, 68% of them seen only once. This sample was included in a study of cytomegalovirus exposure and HLA in healthy donors. Study-wide points: Immune exposure data for these donors was limited to CMV serostatus.

The clonotype comes from a man aged 45-65 years in good health and CMV-seronegative. Sequencing was performed on PBMCs. V is TRBV10-1 and J is TRBJ2-7; the match to TRBD2 covers 8 bases. The CDR3 reads CASSESRGGRLSEQYF. The DNA of the CDR3 is TGCGCCAGCAGTGAGTCTCGGGGGGGCCGACTTTCCGAGCAGTACTTC.